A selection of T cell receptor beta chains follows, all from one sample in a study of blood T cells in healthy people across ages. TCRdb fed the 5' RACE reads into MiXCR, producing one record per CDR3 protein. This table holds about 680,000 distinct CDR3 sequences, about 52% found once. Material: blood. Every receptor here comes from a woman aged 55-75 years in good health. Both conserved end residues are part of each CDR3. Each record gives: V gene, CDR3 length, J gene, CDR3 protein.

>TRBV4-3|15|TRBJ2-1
CASSQVQSSYNEQFF
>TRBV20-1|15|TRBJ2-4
CSPGTGESAKNIQYF
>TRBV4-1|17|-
CASSQEPGGRSYNEQYF
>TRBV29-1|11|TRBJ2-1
CSVEYFNEQFF
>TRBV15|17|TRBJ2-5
CATSRKQTGFIQETQYF
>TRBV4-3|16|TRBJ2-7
CASSQEFISDLYEQYF
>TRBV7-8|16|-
CASSSLGLAGYNEQYF
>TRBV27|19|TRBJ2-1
CASSLSPGTSGKPDNEQFF
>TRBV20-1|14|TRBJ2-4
CSARGGTGLNIQYF
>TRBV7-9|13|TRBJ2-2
CASSHGGSGELFF
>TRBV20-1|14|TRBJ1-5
CSATNPDRGGPQHF